Described below is a single T cell receptor beta chain sequence and its context. The antigen is not known. CDR3 size: 13 residues. The germline V gene encodes CDR1 SGHRS and CDR2 YFSETQ. Trimming removed 4 bases from V and 2 bases from J, with 10 bases in between. The entry originates in a study of shared clonotypes between healthy human individuals. Findings and caveats of the study: Non-shared clonotypes had lower generation probabilities than those shared by all four donors. Sequencing depth was expected to influence donor clonotype sharing.

Assay: immunoSEQ multiplex PCR; the TCRdb copy retains only in-frame clones and omits some. The sample includes around 700,000 clones, approximately 90% seen only once; the top ten take approximately 25%. CD45RO negativity and positive selection for CCR7 defined naive CD8 cells, a population that excluded terminally differentiated effector memory CD45RA+ cells. The rearrangement uses TRBV5-1 and TRBJ2-7; D ambiguous. This clonotype was sampled from a young man in good health. Input material: naive CD8+ T cells sorted from blood. The CDR3 protein is CASSIPEAYEQYF. CDR3 DNA sequence: TGCGCCAGCAGCATACCCGAGGCCTACGAGCAGTACTTC.